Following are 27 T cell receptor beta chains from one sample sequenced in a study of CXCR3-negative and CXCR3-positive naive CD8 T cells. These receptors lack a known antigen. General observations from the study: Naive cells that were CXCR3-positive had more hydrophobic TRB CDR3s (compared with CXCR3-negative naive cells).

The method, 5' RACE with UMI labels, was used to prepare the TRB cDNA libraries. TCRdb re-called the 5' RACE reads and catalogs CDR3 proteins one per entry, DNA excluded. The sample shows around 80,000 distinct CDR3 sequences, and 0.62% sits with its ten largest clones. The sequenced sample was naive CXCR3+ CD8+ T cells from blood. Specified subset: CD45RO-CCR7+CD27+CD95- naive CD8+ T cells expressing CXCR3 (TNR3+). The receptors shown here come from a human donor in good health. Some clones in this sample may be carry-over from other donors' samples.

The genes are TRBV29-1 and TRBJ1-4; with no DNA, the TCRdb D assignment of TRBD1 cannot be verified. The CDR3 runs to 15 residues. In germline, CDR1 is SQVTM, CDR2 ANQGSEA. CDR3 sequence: CSVAYSGATNEKLFF.

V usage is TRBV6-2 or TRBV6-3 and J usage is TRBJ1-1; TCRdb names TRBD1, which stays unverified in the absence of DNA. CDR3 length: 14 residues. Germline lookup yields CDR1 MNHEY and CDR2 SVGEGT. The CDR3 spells CASSEARAPAEAFF.

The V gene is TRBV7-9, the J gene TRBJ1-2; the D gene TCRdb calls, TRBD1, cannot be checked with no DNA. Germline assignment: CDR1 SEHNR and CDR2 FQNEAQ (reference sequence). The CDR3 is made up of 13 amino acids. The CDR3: CASSPRDNYGYTF. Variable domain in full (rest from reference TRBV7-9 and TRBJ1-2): DTGVSQNPRHKITKRGQNVTFRCDPISEHNRLYWYRQTLGQGPEFLTYFQNEAQLEKSRLLSDRFSAERPKGSFSTLEIQRTEQGDSAMYLCASSPRDNYGYTFGSGTRLTVV.

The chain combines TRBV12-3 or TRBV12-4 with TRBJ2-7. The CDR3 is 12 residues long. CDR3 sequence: CASSFTAYEQYF.

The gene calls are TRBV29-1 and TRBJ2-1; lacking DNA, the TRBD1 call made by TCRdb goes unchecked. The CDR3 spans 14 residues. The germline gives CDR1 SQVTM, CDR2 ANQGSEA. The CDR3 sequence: CSANSRGTGGEQFF.

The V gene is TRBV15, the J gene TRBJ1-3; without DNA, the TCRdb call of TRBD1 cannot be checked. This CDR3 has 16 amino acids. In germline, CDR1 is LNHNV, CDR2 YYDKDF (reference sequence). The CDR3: CATSREGAGAGNTIYF.

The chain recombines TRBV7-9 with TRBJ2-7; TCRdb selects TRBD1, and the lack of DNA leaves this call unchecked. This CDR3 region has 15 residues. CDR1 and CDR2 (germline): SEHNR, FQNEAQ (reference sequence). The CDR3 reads CASSPAVTGVYEQYF. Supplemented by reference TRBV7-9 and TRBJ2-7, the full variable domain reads DTGVSQNPRHKITKRGQNVTFRCDPISEHNRLYWYRQTLGQGPEFLTYFQNEAQLEKSRLLSDRFSAERPKGSFSTLEIQRTEQGDSAMYLCASSPAVTGVYEQYFGPGTRLTVT.

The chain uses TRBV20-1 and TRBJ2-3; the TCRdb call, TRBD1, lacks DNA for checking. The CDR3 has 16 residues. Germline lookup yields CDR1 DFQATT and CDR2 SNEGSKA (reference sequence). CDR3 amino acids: CSARASGTGGTDTQYF.

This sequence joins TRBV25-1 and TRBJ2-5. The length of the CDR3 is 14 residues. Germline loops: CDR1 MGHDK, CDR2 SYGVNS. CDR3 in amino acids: CASSETGEGETQYF.

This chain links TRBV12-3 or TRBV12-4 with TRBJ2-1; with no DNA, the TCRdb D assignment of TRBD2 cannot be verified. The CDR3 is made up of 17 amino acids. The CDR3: CASSLVAGEDSYNEQFF.

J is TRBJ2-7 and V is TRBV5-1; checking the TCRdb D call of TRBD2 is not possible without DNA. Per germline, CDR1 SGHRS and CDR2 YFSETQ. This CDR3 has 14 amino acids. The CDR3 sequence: CASSLGRGRVEQYF. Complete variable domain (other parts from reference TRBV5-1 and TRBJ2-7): KAGVTQTPRYLIKTRGQQVTLSCSPISGHRSVSWYQQTPGQGLQFLFEYFSETQRNKGNFPGRFSGRQFSNSRSEMNVSTLELGDSALYLCASSLGRGRVEQYFGPGTRLTVT.

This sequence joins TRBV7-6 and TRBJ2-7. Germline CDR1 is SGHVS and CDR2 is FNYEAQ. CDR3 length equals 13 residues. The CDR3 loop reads CASSLEWGSEQYF.

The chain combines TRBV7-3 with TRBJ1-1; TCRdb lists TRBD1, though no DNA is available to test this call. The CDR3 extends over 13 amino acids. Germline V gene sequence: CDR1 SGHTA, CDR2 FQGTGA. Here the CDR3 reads CASSLDSNTEAFF.

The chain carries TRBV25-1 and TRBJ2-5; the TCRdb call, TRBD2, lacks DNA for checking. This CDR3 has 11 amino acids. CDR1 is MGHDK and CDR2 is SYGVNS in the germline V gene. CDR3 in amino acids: CAAQGGETQYF.

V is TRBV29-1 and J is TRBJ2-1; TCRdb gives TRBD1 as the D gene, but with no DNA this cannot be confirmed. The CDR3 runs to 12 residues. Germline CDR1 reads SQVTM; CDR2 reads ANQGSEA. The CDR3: CSVPLVDNEQFF.

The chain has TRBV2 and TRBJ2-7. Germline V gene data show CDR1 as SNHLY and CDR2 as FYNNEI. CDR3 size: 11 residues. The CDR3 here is CASSDRYEQYF.

The CDR3 sequence is CSVGTGVWEAQYF. V usage is TRBV29-1 and J usage is TRBJ2-5; TCRdb gives TRBD1 as the D gene, but with no DNA this cannot be confirmed. The length of the CDR3 is 13 residues. Germline-derived CDR1 and CDR2 are SQVTM and ANQGSEA.

CDR3 sequence reads: CASSTRVASYEQYF. The chain carries TRBV7-8 and TRBJ2-7; TCRdb calls TRBD1, which cannot be checked without DNA. Looked up from germline, CDR1 is SGHVS and CDR2 is FQNEAQ. This CDR3 is built from 14 residues.

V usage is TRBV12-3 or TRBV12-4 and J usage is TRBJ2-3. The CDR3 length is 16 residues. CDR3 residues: CASSLADATSTDTQYF.

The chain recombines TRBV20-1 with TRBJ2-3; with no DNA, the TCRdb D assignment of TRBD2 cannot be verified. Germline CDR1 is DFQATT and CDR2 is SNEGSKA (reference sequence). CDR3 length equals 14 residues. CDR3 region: CSALLDWSTDTQYF.

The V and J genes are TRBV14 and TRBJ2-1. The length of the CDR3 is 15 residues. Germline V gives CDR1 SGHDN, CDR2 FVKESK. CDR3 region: CASSRGFSSYNEQFF.

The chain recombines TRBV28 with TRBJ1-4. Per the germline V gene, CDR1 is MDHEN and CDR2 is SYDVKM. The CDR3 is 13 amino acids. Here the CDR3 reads CASSRLRNEKLFF.

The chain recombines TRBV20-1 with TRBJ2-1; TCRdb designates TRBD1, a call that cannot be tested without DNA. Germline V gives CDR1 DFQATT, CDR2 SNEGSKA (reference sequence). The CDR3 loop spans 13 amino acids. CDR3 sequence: CSARTTGTNEQFF.

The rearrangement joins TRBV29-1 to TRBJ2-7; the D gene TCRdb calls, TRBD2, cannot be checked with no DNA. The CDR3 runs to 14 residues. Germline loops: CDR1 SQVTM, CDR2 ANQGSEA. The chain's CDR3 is CSVTGLAERYEQYF.

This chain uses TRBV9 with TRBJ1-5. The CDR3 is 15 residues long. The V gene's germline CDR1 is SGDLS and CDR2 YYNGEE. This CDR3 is CASSVSGAYNQPQHF.

CDR3 sequence reads: CASSFYPQRISYEQYF. J is TRBJ2-7 and V is TRBV28; TCRdb outputs TRBD1, but without DNA this stays unchecked. The CDR3 is made up of 16 amino acids. Germline CDR1 and CDR2: MDHEN and SYDVKM.

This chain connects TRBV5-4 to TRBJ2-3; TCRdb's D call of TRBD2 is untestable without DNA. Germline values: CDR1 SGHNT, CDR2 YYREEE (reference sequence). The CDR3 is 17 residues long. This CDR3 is CASSPEGAGGGEDTQYF.